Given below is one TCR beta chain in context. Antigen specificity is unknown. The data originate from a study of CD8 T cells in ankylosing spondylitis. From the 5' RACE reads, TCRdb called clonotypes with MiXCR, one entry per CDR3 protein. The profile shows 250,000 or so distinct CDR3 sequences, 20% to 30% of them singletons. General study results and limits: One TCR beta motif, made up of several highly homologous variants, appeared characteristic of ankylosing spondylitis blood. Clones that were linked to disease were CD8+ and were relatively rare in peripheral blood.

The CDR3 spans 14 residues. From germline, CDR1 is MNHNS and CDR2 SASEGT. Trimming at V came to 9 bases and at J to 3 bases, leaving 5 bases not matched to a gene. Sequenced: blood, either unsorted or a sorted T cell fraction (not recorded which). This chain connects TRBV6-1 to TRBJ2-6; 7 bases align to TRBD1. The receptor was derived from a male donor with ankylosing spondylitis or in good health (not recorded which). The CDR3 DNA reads TGTGCCAGTCGCGGACAGGTTGGGGCCAACGTCCTGACTTTC. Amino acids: CASRGQVGANVLTF.